These T cell receptor beta chains were read from a single sample in a study of blood T cells in healthy people across ages. TCRdb re-called the 5' RACE reads through MiXCR, storing one row per CDR3 protein. Of about 1,400,000 distinct CDR3 sequences listed, roughly 59% are singletons. The source material was blood. These receptors were taken from a man between 18 and 35 years old in good health. Each CDR3 is given with its conserved first and last residue. Each record gives: V gene, J gene, D gene, clone size, CDR3 protein, CDR3 DNA. The D gene is left open where the match is weak. Only some rows state a clone size, as once, few, many or a class for expanded clones.

TRBV7-2	TRBJ2-1	NA	NA	CASSLSQATNEQFF	TGTGCCAGCAGCTTGTCGCAGGCGACCAATGAGCAGTTCTTC
TRBV6-5	TRBJ2-1	TRBD2	NA	CATKLAGTTREQFF	TGTGCCACCAAACTAGCGGGGACTACACGGGAGCAGTTCTTC
TRBV11-2	TRBJ2-3	TRBD2	NA	CASRGLAGGLVDTQYF	TGTGCCAGCAGGGGACTAGCGGGGGGGCTTGTGGATACGCAGTATTTT
TRBV7-2	TRBJ2-7	TRBD2	NA	CASSLRSGREDEQYF	TGTGCCAGCAGCTTAAGAAGCGGGAGGGAGGACGAGCAGTACTTC
TRBV15	TRBJ2-4	NA	few	CATSRDRQDKNIQYF	TGTGCCACCAGCAGAGACCGACAGGACAAAAACATTCAGTACTTC
TRBV25-1	TRBJ2-3	TRBD1	NA	CASRQPGTGSTDTQYF	TGTGCCAGCAGACAGCCTGGGACAGGGAGCACAGATACGCAGTATTTT
TRBV20-1	TRBJ1-4	NA	NA	CSARVWGYEKLFF	TGCAGTGCTAGAGTATGGGGGTATGAAAAACTGTTTTTT
TRBV5-5	TRBJ2-3	NA	NA	CASSLASPLGSGDTQYF	TGTGCCAGCAGCTTGGCGTCGCCCTTGGGGTCCGGGGATACGCAGTATTTT
TRBV7-9	TRBJ2-3	NA	NA	CASSLPPTRGGTDTQYF	TGTGCCAGCAGCTTACCCCCAACCCGGGGAGGCACAGATACGCAGTATTTT
TRBV20-1	TRBJ2-7	TRBD1	NA	CSAPRRGYYEQYF	TGCAGTGCTCCCCGCAGGGGGTATTACGAGCAGTACTTC
TRBV4-1	TRBJ2-1	TRBD2	NA	CASSGMEQFF	TGCGCCAGTAGCGGGATGGAGCAGTTCTTC
TRBV14	TRBJ1-2	NA	NA	CASSQDGAVGYGYTF	TGTGCCAGCAGCCAAGATGGGGCTGTCGGCTATGGCTACACCTTC
TRBV29-1	TRBJ1-2	NA	NA	CSVEDGVGTNYGYTF	TGCAGCGTTGAAGATGGAGTTGGCACTAACTATGGCTACACCTTC
TRBV2	TRBJ2-1	NA	NA	CASSFEQGLIQETQFF	TGTGCCAGCAGTTTCGAACAGGGCCTTATCCAAGAGACCCAGTTCTTC
TRBV5-1	TRBJ2-4	NA	NA	CASSLTGWGAKNIQYF	TGCGCCAGCAGCCTAACAGGTTGGGGAGCCAAAAACATTCAGTACTTC
TRBV30	TRBJ2-5	NA	few	CASGQNQETQYF	TGTGCCTCGGGGCAGAACCAAGAGACCCAGTACTTC
TRBV6-2/TRBV6-3	TRBJ2-1	NA	NA	CASSADRNSYNEQFF	TGTGCCAGCAGTGCCGACAGAAACTCCTACAATGAGCAGTTCTTC
TRBV5-1	TRBJ2-7	NA	NA	CASSRGGLYGEQYF	TGCGCCAGCAGCAGAGGGGGGTTATACGGCGAGCAGTACTTC
TRBV28	TRBJ1-4	NA	NA	CASSDAGGHSEEKLFF	TGTGCCAGCAGTGATGCCGGAGGGCATTCTGAAGAAAAACTGTTTTTT
TRBV27	TRBJ2-7	NA	NA	CASSFGGHYGQYF	TGTGCCAGCAGTTTCGGGGGGCACTACGGGCAGTACTTC
TRBV29-1	TRBJ2-7	NA	NA	CSGRDGYEQYF	TGCAGCGGCCGGGACGGCTACGAGCAGTACTTC
TRBV20-1	TRBJ2-5	NA	NA	CSARDGLASQETQYF	TGCAGTGCTAGAGATGGGCTAGCGTCCCAAGAGACCCAGTACTTC
TRBV6-4	TRBJ2-5	NA	NA	CASSEDSFQETQYF	TGTGCCAGCAGTGAAGACAGCTTCCAAGAGACCCAGTACTTC
TRBV9	TRBJ1-2	NA	NA	CASRNPGRNYGYTF	TGTGCCAGCAGGAACCCGGGCAGGAACTATGGCTACACCTTC
TRBV29-1	TRBJ2-3	NA	few	CSVGYAGSTDTQYF	TGCAGCGTTGGTTACGCTGGATCCACAGATACGCAGTATTTT
TRBV10-3	TRBJ1-6	NA	NA	CAIRGEVGNSPLHF	TGTGCCATCAGGGGAGAGGTCGGCAATTCACCCCTCCACTTT
TRBV7-9	TRBJ2-7	TRBD1	NA	CASSASGQPYEQYF	TGTGCCAGCAGCGCATCGGGACAGCCATACGAGCAGTACTTC